The T cell receptor (beta chain) described here comes from a study of blood T cell repertoires in COVID-19. Study-wide background: Donors in the United States, Italy and Spain gave samples during acute or convalescent COVID-19.

This CDR3 has 15 residues. Trimming cost V 2 bases and J 5 bases, with 12 bases left between them. CDR1 and CDR2 from the germline V gene are SGHAT and FQNNGV. The assay was immunoSEQ multiplex PCR, and TCRdb's table has in-frame clones only and misses some. The repertoire consists of 490,000 or so clones, with less than 90% occurring once and the leading ten covering 7% to 10%. The specimen was PBMCs or T cells enriched from blood (not recorded which). The rearrangement joins TRBV11-2 to TRBJ2-2, with D maybe TRBD1 (6 bases). The TCR comes from a woman in her sixties or seventies who had recovered from COVID-19. The CDR3 sequence: CASSLIPGETGELFF. The CDR3 DNA follows: TGTGCCAGCAGCTTAATCCCAGGGGAGACCGGGGAGCTGTTTTTT.